A single sample is the source of the 20 T cell receptor beta chains below, sequenced in a study of blood T cell repertoires in COVID-19. Method: immunoSEQ multiplex PCR; TCRdb's copy keeps in-frame clones and lacks some. The sample has 300,000 or so clones, under 90% seen once. The sample consisted of peripheral blood. The receptors shown here come from a young woman with COVID-19, enrolled during active disease.

This rearrangement joins TRBV10-2 to TRBJ1-2; D perhaps matches TRBD1 (6 bases). CDR1 WSHSY and CDR2 SAAADI come from the germline V gene. The CDR3 extends over 14 amino acids. Trimming removed 4 bases at V and 4 bases at J, with 13 bases between. The chain's CDR3 is CASSASRGIYGYTF. The CDR3 region has the DNA TGCGCCAGCAGTGCGTCAAGGGGGATCTATGGCTACACCTTC.

Regarding this clone: The sample contains more than one DNA sequence encoding this CDR3. This chain uses TRBV9 with TRBJ1-1, with D tentatively TRBD1 (5 bases). The germline gives CDR1 SGDLS, CDR2 YYNGEE. This CDR3 has 13 amino acids. The germline V and J ends were trimmed by 0 bases and 3 bases, with 6 bases remaining between them. The CDR3 nucleotides read TGTGCCAGCAGCGTAGGGGGGGACACTGAAGCTTTCTTT. Protein product: CASSVGGDTEAFF.

This clone appeared a few times. V and J are TRBV3-1 (or the pseudogene TRBV3-2) and TRBJ2-7, with 7 bases that match TRBD1. This CDR3 has 13 residues. V was pared by 6 bases and J by 6 bases, with 8 bases of the junction left unmatched. CDR1 and CDR2 (germline): LGHDT, YNNKEL (reference sequence). The CDR3 DNA follows: TGTGCCAGCAGTTTTCTCACAGGGGCCGAGCAGTACTTC. This gives the protein CASSFLTGAEQYF.

The chain is built from TRBV24-1 and TRBJ2-1; 9 bases are a match to TRBD2. The CDR3 extends over 15 amino acids. V lost 4 bases to trimming and J lost 6 bases; unmatched junction nucleotides: 6. The germline V gene encodes CDR1 KGHDR and CDR2 SFDVKD. The CDR3 loop reads CATSEMGLARNEQFF. In DNA form, the CDR3 reads TGTGCCACCAGTGAAATGGGACTAGCTCGCAATGAGCAGTTCTTC.

The CDR3 is CASSPRTGQETQYF. The DNA for the CDR3 is TGCGCCAGCAGCCCACGGACAGGGCAAGAGACCCAGTACTTC. The rearrangement uses TRBV5-1 and TRBJ2-5; 8 positions match TRBD1. The CDR3 consists of 14 residues. Losses at the gene ends were 4 bases for V and 2 bases for J; bases not matched to a gene: 4. In germline, CDR1 is SGHRS, CDR2 YFSETQ.

The chain combines TRBV29-1 with TRBJ1-1; D might be TRBD1 (5 bases). Trimming removed 3 bases at V and 1 base at J, with 6 bases between. CDR1 is SQVTM, CDR2 ANQGSEA, per germline. This CDR3 is 12 amino acids long. The CDR3 DNA reads as TGCAGCGTTGATGACAGGAACACTGAAGCTTTCTTT. Residues: CSVDDRNTEAFF.

The chain employs TRBV6-5 and TRBJ2-7; 11 bases map to TRBD1. The germline CDR1 and CDR2 sequences are MNHEY and SVGAGI. The CDR3 loop spans 15 amino acids. Trimming took 3 bases from V and 7 from J; bases not matched to a gene: 8. In nucleotides, the CDR3 is TGTGCCAGCAGTTATAATGCTGGGACAGGGGGAGAGCAGTACTTC. Protein: CASSYNAGTGGEQYF.

The V and J genes are TRBV10-3 and TRBJ1-2; weak D call: TRBD1 (6 bases). There are 14 residues in the CDR3. In germline, CDR1 is ENHRY, CDR2 SYGVKD. With 2 bases removed from V and 4 bases from J, the gap between germline ends came to 11 bases. CDR3 region: CAISELGDIYGYTF. The CDR3 DNA sequence: TGTGCCATCAGTGAGCTAGGGGACATCTATGGCTACACCTTC.

The chain employs TRBV15 and TRBJ2-7; 8 bases fit TRBD1. Germline-derived CDR1 and CDR2 are LNHNV and YYDKDF (reference sequence). This CDR3 comprises 13 residues. The trim removed 3 bases at V and 4 bases at J, leaving 2 bases unmatched. In nucleotides, the CDR3 is TGTGCCACCAGCAGTCGACAGGGGTACGAGCAGTACTTC. Protein: CATSSRQGYEQYF.

The chain carries TRBV7-2 and TRBJ1-1, with TRBD1 matching over 7 bases. The CDR3 extends over 15 amino acids. V shed 5 bases, J shed 1 base, and the junction held 7 bases outside the gene matches. The germline CDR1 and CDR2 sequences are SGHTA and FQGNSA. CDR3 in amino acids: CASSLRTGSNTEAFF. CDR3 sequence (DNA): TGTGCCAGCAGCCTCCGGACAGGATCGAACACTGAAGCTTTCTTT. Combining the CDR3 with reference TRBV7-2 and TRBJ1-1 gives the whole variable domain GAGVSQSPSNKVTEKGKDVELRCDPISGHTALYWYRQSLGQGLEFLIYFQGNSAPDKSGLPSDRFSAERTGGSVSTLTIQRTQQEDSAVYLCASSLRTGSNTEAFFGQGTRLTVV.

V gene TRBV5-1 combines with J gene TRBJ1-2; weak D call: TRBD1 (6 bases). The CDR3 is 13 residues long. Between the trimmed V and J ends, which lost 2 bases and 8 bases, there was a span of 13 bases. CDR1 and CDR2 from the germline V gene are SGHRS and YFSETQ. In nucleotides, the CDR3 is TGCGCCAGCAGCTTCGGGACACCGAACGGCTACACCTTC. Protein: CASSFGTPNGYTF.

This rearrangement joins TRBV15 to TRBJ2-7; TRBD2 aligns across 7 bases. Looked up from germline, CDR1 is LNHNV and CDR2 is YYDKDF (reference sequence). This CDR3 spans 15 amino acids. J gave up 7 bases and V 3 bases, and 12 bases lay outside the gene matches. Here the CDR3 reads CATSSFSAGVREQYF. Here the CDR3 DNA reads TGTGCCACCAGCAGTTTTTCGGCGGGAGTTCGGGAGCAGTACTTC.

This chain connects TRBV11-1 to TRBJ2-1; possibly TRBD1 for D (6 bases). The CDR3 is made up of 13 amino acids. The ends were cut back, 1 base at V and 7 bases at J, with 8 bases in the middle. Germline CDR1 reads SGHAT; CDR2 reads FQDESV (reference sequence). The CDR3 DNA follows: TGTGCCAGCAGCTTAGTAGGGGGTAATGAGCAGTTCTTC. Protein sequence: CASSLVGGNEQFF.

The chain links TRBV3-1 (or the pseudogene TRBV3-2) to TRBJ2-7, with TRBD2 identical over 7 bases. The ends lost 0 bases at V and 6 bases at J; junction bases unmatched: 11. CDR3 size: 16 residues. CDR1 and CDR2 from the germline V gene are LGHDT and YNNKEL (reference sequence). CDR3 loop: CASSQDYGGSTSEQYF. DNA of the CDR3: TGTGCCAGCAGCCAAGATTACGGCGGGAGTACGAGCGAGCAGTACTTC.

The J gene is TRBJ2-3, the V gene TRBV7-8; perhaps TRBD2 as D (5 bases). CDR1 and CDR2 (germline): SGHVS, FQNEAQ. The CDR3 is made up of 14 amino acids. The V gene lost 5 bases and the J gene lost 9 bases, with 18 bases spanning the gap. The CDR3 sequence: CASSPETGFNTQYF. Here the CDR3 DNA reads TGTGCCAGCAGCCCCGAGACGGGATTCAACACGCAGTATTTT.

V and J are TRBV2 and TRBJ1-2; TRBD1 might be the D (6 bases). The CDR3 length is 12 residues. Germline lookup yields CDR1 SNHLY and CDR2 FYNNEI. Trimming shortened V by 6 bases and J by 6 bases, and 11 bases separated the two germline ends. The CDR3 loop reads CASRSRGHGYTF. The CDR3 region has the DNA TGTGCCAGCAGGTCCAGGGGACATGGCTACACCTTC.

V usage is TRBV19 and J usage is TRBJ1-1; D perhaps matches TRBD1 (6 bases). There are 14 residues in the CDR3. The ends were cut back, 6 bases at V and 5 bases at J, with 16 bases in the middle. CDR1 and CDR2 from the germline V gene are LNHDA and SQIVND (reference sequence). This CDR3 is CASSTGRGGTEAFF. The CDR3 DNA follows: TGTGCCAGTAGCACGGGCAGGGGAGGGACTGAAGCTTTCTTT.

V and J are TRBV9 and TRBJ2-1, with a tentative D call TRBD2 (5 bases). Trimming removed 4 bases at V and 4 bases at J, with 12 bases between. Germline CDR1 SGDLS, CDR2 YYNGEE. The CDR3 extends over 14 amino acids. The CDR3 loop reads CASSPRSGYNEQFF. The CDR3 nucleotides are TGTGCCAGCAGCCCCCGTTCGGGGTACAATGAGCAGTTCTTC.

The chain combines TRBV28 with TRBJ2-1, with 7 bases that match TRBD2. The trim removed 4 bases at V and 3 bases at J, leaving 9 bases unmatched. Germline V lookup: CDR1 MDHEN, CDR2 SYDVKM. CDR3 size: 16 residues. In DNA form, the CDR3 reads TGTGCCAGCAGTTCCAAACGGGGCGGGAGCTACAATGAGCAGTTCTTC. Translating gives CASSSKRGGSYNEQFF.

CDR3 sequence (DNA): TGCGCCAGCAGCTTGGAACAGAACACTGAAGCTTTCTTT. Residues: CASSLEQNTEAFF. The chain employs TRBV5-1 and TRBJ1-1; D gene unclear. Germline values: CDR1 SGHRS, CDR2 YFSETQ. The CDR3 has 13 residues. The V end was cut by 0 bases, the J end by 1 base, with 4 bases between.